Below are 18 T cell receptor beta chains sequenced from a single sample in a study of early T cells in non-severe SARS-CoV-2 infection. Each CDR3 protein is one row after TCRdb ran MiXCR on the 5' RACE reads. The top ten clones hold more than 10% of a sample with roughly 80,000 distinct CDR3 sequences, about 11% of them seen once. The sample consisted of whole blood, taken at baseline. Source of these receptors: an adult who was a healthcare worker with PCR-confirmed SARS-CoV-2 infection or an uninfected control (not recorded which).

This clonotype was seen repeatedly, ten times or more. The V and J genes are TRBV12-3 or TRBV12-4 and TRBJ2-4; D gene uncertain. The V and J ends lost 3 bases and 13 bases respectively, with 10 bases between them. This CDR3 spans 11 amino acids. The CDR3 bases are TGTGCCAGCAGTTTCGATGACCTCCAGTACTTC. Translating gives CASSFDDLQYF.

This clonotype was counted at least ten times. V usage is TRBV29-1 and J usage is TRBJ1-1; D possibly corresponds to TRBD1 (5 bases). The CDR3 contains 12 residues. Germline V gene lookup returns CDR1 SQVTM and CDR2 ANQGSEA. V gave up 7 bases and J gave up 2 bases, with 11 bases separating them. In nucleotides, the CDR3 is TGCAGCGCCGGAGACAGCAACACTGAAGCTTTCTTT. The encoded protein is CSAGDSNTEAFF. Full variable domain (remainder filled in from reference TRBV29-1 and TRBJ1-1): SAVISQKPSRDICQRGTSLTIQCQVDSQVTMMFWYRQQPGQSLTLIATANQGSEATYESGFVIDKFPISRPNLTFSTLTVSNMSPEDSSIYLCSAGDSNTEAFFGQGTRLTVV.

The chain links TRBV3-1 to TRBJ2-2; no definite D call. Trimming pared 0 bases from V and 7 bases from J, leaving 6 bases between. The CDR3 contains 13 residues. CDR1 and CDR2 from the germline V gene are LGHDT and YNNKEL (reference sequence). As DNA, the CDR3 is TGTGCCAGCAGCCAAGATCCGGTCGGGGAGCTGTTTTTT. Its protein product is CASSQDPVGELFF.

The sample holds many counts of this clonotype. J is TRBJ1-3 and V is TRBV12-3 or TRBV12-4, with no clear D. The CDR3 extends over 16 amino acids. V was shortened by 7 bases and J by 0 bases, with 16 bases between the two germline ends. CDR3 coding DNA: TGTGCCAGCAAACACAGTTCATCCACCTCTGGAAACACCATATATTTT. Translation gives CASKHSSSTSGNTIYF.

The rearrangement uses TRBV5-1 and TRBJ2-1; 11 nucleotides line up with TRBD2. V was clipped by 0 bases and J by 10 bases; unmatched bases: 9. Per the germline V gene, CDR1 is SGHRS and CDR2 is YFSETQ. This CDR3 region has 16 residues. The CDR3 here is CASSLVLAGGPSEQFF. CDR3 coding DNA: TGCGCCAGCAGCTTGGTCTTAGCGGGGGGGCCTTCCGAGCAGTTCTTC. Looking up the rest from reference TRBV5-1 and TRBJ2-1 gives the full variable domain: KAGVTQTPRYLIKTRGQQVTLSCSPISGHRSVSWYQQTPGQGLQFLFEYFSETQRNKGNFPGRFSGRQFSNSRSEMNVSTLELGDSALYLCASSLVLAGGPSEQFFGPGTRLTVL.

This clonotype appeared many times. This sequence joins TRBV20-1 and TRBJ1-5, with TRBD1 identical over 9 bases. Germline values: CDR1 DFQATT, CDR2 SNEGSKA (reference sequence). The trim removed 5 bases at V and 4 bases at J, leaving 6 bases unmatched. The CDR3 loop spans 14 amino acids. The DNA of the CDR3 is TGCAGTGCTGGAGGGGGACAGGGAAATCAGCCCCAGCATTTT. Encoded protein: CSAGGGQGNQPQHF.

The CDR3 here is CASSPSLAGMRKAQYF. In DNA, the CDR3 is TGTGCCAGCAGTCCATCGCTAGCGGGGATGCGAAAGGCCCAGTACTTC. The gene calls are TRBV28 and TRBJ2-5, with TRBD2 matching over 9 bases. The CDR3 is 16 residues long. CDR1 is MDHEN and CDR2 is SYDVKM in the germline V gene. V trimming: 5 bases; J trimming: 9 bases; junction bases outside the gene matches: 16.

Only one count was recorded for this clonotype. This chain uses TRBV2 with TRBJ2-7, with D tentatively TRBD2 (6 bases). Germline assignment: CDR1 SNHLY and CDR2 FYNNEI. The CDR3 sequence is 14 residues long. Trimming removed 7 bases at V and 3 bases at J, with 16 bases between. CDR3 nucleotides: TGTGCCAGCATCGAGTGGGGCGGGGACTACGAGCAGTACTTC. This sequence encodes CASIEWGGDYEQYF. The full variable domain, completed using reference TRBV2 and TRBJ2-7, is EPEVTQTPSHQVTQMGQEVILRCVPISNHLYFYWYRQILGQKVEFLVSFYNNEISEKSEIFDDQFSVERPDGSNFTLKIRSTKLEDSAMYFCASIEWGGDYEQYFGPGTRLTVT.

Many counts were recorded for this clonotype. The V call is TRBV29-1, the J call TRBJ2-1; 9 bases align to TRBD1. V trimming: 5 bases; J trimming: 7 bases; junction bases outside the gene matches: 6. CDR1 and CDR2 (germline): SQVTM, ANQGSEA. CDR3 length: 13 amino acids. The CDR3 nucleotides read TGCAGCGTTTCCACAGGGGGCGCGAATGAGCAGTTCTTC. Its translation: CSVSTGGANEQFF.

This clonotype was detected ten times or more. The CDR3: CASSYTDTQYF. CDR3 DNA sequence: TGTGCCAGCAGCTACACAGATACGCAGTATTTT. This chain connects TRBV11-2 to TRBJ2-3, with D unclear. V dropped 4 bases and J dropped 2 bases, with 1 base sitting between them. Germline CDR1 and CDR2: SGHAT and FQNNGV. The CDR3 spans 11 residues. The whole variable domain, remainder taken from reference TRBV11-2 and TRBJ2-3, is EAGVAQSPRYKIIEKRQSVAFWCNPISGHATLYWYQQILGQGPKLLIQFQNNGVVDDSQLPKDRFSAERLKGVDSTLKIQPAKLEDSAVYLCASSYTDTQYFGPGTRLTVL.

The chain recombines TRBV28 with TRBJ1-2; D is unresolved. This CDR3 spans 10 amino acids. Trimming left V 10 bases short and J 3 bases short, with 6 bases between. CDR1 is MDHEN, CDR2 SYDVKM, per germline. The CDR3 DNA sequence: TGTGCCACGAAGGACTATGGCTACACCTTC. Amino acid sequence: CATKDYGYTF.

The chain uses TRBV18 and TRBJ2-2; D uncertain. The V gene's germline CDR1 is KGHSH and CDR2 LQKENI. V lost 3 bases and J lost 0, with 14 bases in between. The CDR3 spans 17 residues. The CDR3 sequence: CASSPLTRPTNTGELFF. The CDR3 nucleotides are TGTGCCAGCTCACCCCTAACGCGGCCCACGAACACCGGGGAGCTGTTTTTT.

This clonotype occurred a few times. The junction does not match germline at one end; this may be a read error. The V and J genes are TRBV6-2 or TRBV6-3 and TRBJ1-1; D gene unclear. The CDR3 has 14 amino acids. In germline, CDR1 is MNHEY, CDR2 SVGEGT. Here the CDR3 DNA reads TGTGCCAGCAGTTACTCGATAGGCTCCACTGAGGCTTTCTTT. Amino acids: CASSYSIGSTEAFF.

CDR3 loop: CASSLPGGTEAFF. CDR3 sequence (DNA): TGTGCCAGCAGTTTGCCGGGGGGCACTGAAGCTTTCTTT. The chain joins TRBV27 to TRBJ1-1, with D possibly TRBD1 on 5 matching bases. Germline loops: CDR1 MNHEY, CDR2 SMNVEV (reference sequence). The CDR3 sequence is 13 residues long. Trimming removed 3 bases from V and 4 bases from J, with 9 bases in between.

CDR3 sequence: CSASWTGGSYEQYF. In DNA, the CDR3 is TGCAGTGCTAGCTGGACAGGGGGATCTTACGAGCAGTACTTC. The V call is TRBV20-1, the J call TRBJ2-7; TRBD1 matches at 10 bases. CDR3 length: 14 amino acids. Germline V gives CDR1 DFQATT, CDR2 SNEGSKA (reference sequence). With V trimmed by 3 bases and J by 4 bases, 6 bases remained unmatched.

This clonotype was seen only a few times. The junction differs from germline at one of its ends, possibly a read error. This rearrangement joins TRBV6-2 or TRBV6-3 to TRBJ1-6; D remains unclear. Germline assignment: CDR1 MNHEY and CDR2 SVGEGT. The CDR3 has 15 residues. CDR3 bases: TGTGCCAGCTCAACGTCCGTGATCTATAATTCACCCCTCCATTTT. The encoded protein is CASSTSVIYNSPLHF.

This clonotype has only a few counts. This rearrangement joins TRBV12-5 to TRBJ2-5; D possibly corresponds to TRBD2 (7 bases). This CDR3 has 15 residues. Trimming pared 1 base from V and 1 base from J, leaving 10 bases between. Germline CDR1 is LGHNT and CDR2 is FRNRAP. CDR3 in amino acids: CASGLAGGPQETQYF. The DNA for the CDR3 is TGTGCTAGTGGTTTGGCGGGGGGCCCCCAAGAGACCCAGTACTTC.

This clonotype was seen a few times. The chain recombines TRBV7-2 with TRBJ2-2; no reliable D call. Trimming removed 4 bases at V and 5 bases at J, with 8 bases between. This CDR3 has 13 amino acids. Germline V gene sequence: CDR1 SGHTA, CDR2 FQGNSA. Here the CDR3 DNA reads TGTGCCAGCAGCTCGAGATGGACCGGGGAGCTGTTTTTT. This gives the protein CASSSRWTGELFF.